This passage covers 14 T cell receptor beta chains from one sample sequenced in a study of human T cells and chemical hapten exposure. Stated time point: patch test 1, 2 weeks after DPC sensitization. Treatment described: therapeutic diphenylcyclopropenone sensitization with weekly scalp DPC. TCRdb re-called the RACE reads with MiXCR, one entry per CDR3 protein. This table holds roughly 190,000 distinct CDR3 sequences, 20% to 25% found once. This material consisted of whole blood, taken in connection with sensitization to the hapten diphenylcyclopropenone (DPC). These receptors originate from a woman in her forties or fifties with alopecia areata. Some clones in this sample may be carry-over from other donors' samples.

This clonotype has a handful of counts. The rearrangement links TRBV6-2 or TRBV6-3 to TRBJ2-1; 8 bases line up with TRBD2. CDR1 MNHEY and CDR2 SVGEGT come from the germline V gene. V lost 6 bases to trimming and J lost 9 bases; unmatched junction nucleotides: 13. The CDR3 loop spans 15 amino acids. The CDR3 region is CASRPSGRPTTEQFF. CDR3 nucleotides: TGTGCCAGCAGACCAAGCGGGAGACCTACCACTGAGCAGTTCTTC.

Only a few counts were recorded for this clonotype. The chain joins TRBV7-6 to TRBJ2-1; 13 nucleotides line up with TRBD2. This CDR3 comprises 15 residues. Germline lookup yields CDR1 SGHVS and CDR2 FNYEAQ. Germline trimming cut 4 bases from V and 9 bases from J; bases unmatched to any gene: 6. The CDR3 sequence: CASSSGLAGVFEQFF. DNA for the CDR3: TGTGCCAGCAGCTCTGGACTAGCGGGAGTTTTTGAGCAGTTCTTC. The full variable domain, completed using reference TRBV7-6 and TRBJ2-1, is GAGVSQSPRYKVTKRGQDVALRCDPISGHVSLYWYRQALGQGPEFLTYFNYEAQQDKSGLPNDRFSAERPEGSISTLTIQRTEQRDSAMYRCASSSGLAGVFEQFFGPGTRLTVL.

J is TRBJ2-1 and V is TRBV11-2; D is possibly TRBD2 (6 bases). V shed 3 bases and J shed 2 bases, with 14 bases lying between them. Looked up from germline, CDR1 is SGHAT and CDR2 is FQNNGV. The CDR3 has 16 residues. CDR3 nucleotides: TGTGCCAGCAGCTTCCTGTTAGCGGAACCCTACAATGAGCAGTTCTTC. It specifies CASSFLLAEPYNEQFF.

The chain links TRBV10-3 to TRBJ1-1; a weak D match, TRBD1 (5 bases). The CDR3 extends over 13 amino acids. Trimming took off 8 bases at V and 4 bases at J, with 14 bases between the two ends. Germline-derived CDR1 and CDR2 are ENHRY and SYGVKD. The CDR3, as DNA: TGTGCCATCCGTGGATTTGGGGGCACTGAAGCTTTCTTT. Its protein product is CAIRGFGGTEAFF.

This clonotype was picked up a small number of times. This chain links TRBV11-3 with TRBJ2-3; 7 bases agree with TRBD2. Germline V gene lookup returns CDR1 SGHNT and CDR2 YENEEA. J was trimmed by 3 bases and V by 0 bases; bases with no gene match: 12. The CDR3 loop spans 18 amino acids. The CDR3 region is CASSLDLLREAPTDTQYF. In DNA form, the CDR3 reads TGTGCCAGCAGCTTAGATCTTCTCCGGGAGGCCCCGACAGATACGCAGTATTTT.

The chain uses TRBV9 and TRBJ1-4; 7 bases fit TRBD1. V shed 3 bases and J 6 bases; nucleotides not matched to a gene: 14. The CDR3 is 17 amino acids. The germline gives CDR1 SGDLS, CDR2 YYNGEE. The chain's CDR3 is CASSAEVGGQIDEKLFF. The CDR3 bases are TGTGCCAGCAGCGCTGAAGTGGGGGGACAGATAGATGAAAAACTGTTTTTT. Based on the CDR3 plus reference TRBV9 and TRBJ1-4, the full variable domain is DSGVTQTPKHLITATGQRVTLRCSPRSGDLSVYWYQQSLDQGLQFLIQYYNGEERAKGNILERFSAQQFPDLHSELNLSSLELGDSALYFCASSAEVGGQIDEKLFFGSGTQLSVL.

There are many counts of this clonotype. The chain recombines TRBV7-9 with TRBJ2-7; possibly TRBD2 for D (6 bases). Germline lookup yields CDR1 SEHNR and CDR2 FQNEAQ (reference sequence). V was pared by 0 bases and J by 4 bases, with 10 bases between. The CDR3 runs to 14 residues. The CDR3 DNA follows: TGTGCCAGCAGCTTAGCAGGCGGGGCGTACGAGCAGTACTTC. It yields the protein CASSLAGGAYEQYF.

This clonotype was recorded a few times. The V call is TRBV29-1, the J call TRBJ1-5, with a possible D match to TRBD1 (5 bases). V lost 5 bases, J lost 5 bases, and 19 bases lay in between. Germline V lookup: CDR1 SQVTM, CDR2 ANQGSEA. The CDR3 totals 15 residues. The CDR3: CSVSIGWGEYQPQHF. The CDR3 nucleotides read TGCAGCGTTTCTATAGGATGGGGGGAGTATCAGCCCCAGCATTTT.

This clonotype has a handful of counts. V gene TRBV20-1 combines with J gene TRBJ2-5, with D possibly matching TRBD2 (6 bases). The CDR3 is 13 amino acids. V was trimmed by 3 bases and J by 0 bases, leaving 8 bases between them. The germline CDR1 and CDR2 sequences are DFQATT and SNEGSKA (reference sequence). The CDR3 nucleotides read TGCAGTGCTAGGAGGGACTACCAAGAGACCCAGTACTTC. Its protein is CSARRDYQETQYF.

This clonotype was seen once. The chain carries TRBV5-1 and TRBJ2-7, with a possible D match to TRBD1 (5 bases). Per the germline V gene, CDR1 is SGHRS and CDR2 is YFSETQ. V lost 7 bases, J lost 1 base, and 12 bases lay in between. The CDR3 extends over 13 amino acids. CDR3 protein: CASSRDRSYEQYF. CDR3 nucleotides: TGCGCCAGCTCCAGGGATAGGTCCTACGAGCAGTACTTC.

V is TRBV10-2 and J is TRBJ1-5, with 8 bases aligning to TRBD1. The germline CDR1 and CDR2 sequences are WSHSY and SAAADI. V lost 6 bases to trimming and J lost 6 bases; unmatched junction nucleotides: 7. The CDR3 loop spans 14 amino acids. CDR3 sequence (DNA): TGCGCCAGCAGCTACGGACAGGGTGGTCAGCCCCAGCATTTT. Translating it yields CASSYGQGGQPQHF.

This clonotype was seen a few times. V and J are TRBV20-1 and TRBJ2-3; D call uncertain. The CDR3 runs to 13 residues. The germline gives CDR1 DFQATT, CDR2 SNEGSKA (reference sequence). Trimming removed 6 bases from V and 1 base from J, with 11 bases in between. CDR3 residues: CSAPVDGTDTQYF. For the CDR3, the DNA is TGCAGTGCCCCAGTAGACGGCACAGATACGCAGTATTTT.

This clonotype was seen a handful of times. The chain carries TRBV2 and TRBJ1-2, with D perhaps TRBD1 (5 bases). The V gene lost 2 bases and the J gene lost 4 bases, with 5 bases spanning the gap. Germline lookup yields CDR1 SNHLY and CDR2 FYNNEI. The CDR3 consists of 12 residues. The DNA for the CDR3 is TGTGCCAGCAGTGAACAGGGCTATGGCTACACCTTC. This encodes CASSEQGYGYTF. Together with reference TRBV2 and TRBJ1-2, the CDR3 gives the full variable domain: EPEVTQTPSHQVTQMGQEVILRCVPISNHLYFYWYRQILGQKVEFLVSFYNNEISEKSEIFDDQFSVERPDGSNFTLKIRSTKLEDSAMYFCASSEQGYGYTFGSGTRLTVV.

The chain carries TRBV10-3 and TRBJ2-2, with D possibly being TRBD2 (6 bases). This CDR3 has 14 amino acids. V lost 8 bases and J 3 bases, leaving 13 bases between the germline ends. Germline loops: CDR1 ENHRY, CDR2 SYGVKD. This CDR3 is CAIHAGPDTGELFF. The CDR3 bases are TGTGCCATCCACGCGGGGCCCGACACCGGGGAGCTGTTTTTT.